This TCR beta chain stems from a study of T cell responses to AZD1222 COVID-19 vaccine. On this clone: Its antigen remains unidentified.

Germline V lookup: CDR1 LNHDA, CDR2 SQIVND (reference sequence). The V gene lost 4 bases and the J gene lost 1 base, with 8 bases spanning the gap. The CDR3 has 14 residues. Libraries were prepared by immunoSEQ multiplex PCR; TCRdb keeps only in-frame clonotypes and omits some of them. The data contain more than 150,000 clones, over 80% of them singletons. Whole-study findings and limits: With dominance at 160-218 and 743-854, vaccine-associated CD4 TCRs spanned spike. Only a handful of AZD1222 recipients, six or seven in all, had baseline seropositivity.

The sequencing here drew on peripheral blood, taken on day 0 of AZD1222 vaccination. This receptor was identified in an adult in good health. The chain employs TRBV19 and TRBJ2-1, with a tentative D call TRBD1 (6 bases). The CDR3 bases are TGTGCCAGTAGTAGAGGGGGTTCCTACAATGAGCAGTTCTTC. Translated: CASSRGGSYNEQFF.